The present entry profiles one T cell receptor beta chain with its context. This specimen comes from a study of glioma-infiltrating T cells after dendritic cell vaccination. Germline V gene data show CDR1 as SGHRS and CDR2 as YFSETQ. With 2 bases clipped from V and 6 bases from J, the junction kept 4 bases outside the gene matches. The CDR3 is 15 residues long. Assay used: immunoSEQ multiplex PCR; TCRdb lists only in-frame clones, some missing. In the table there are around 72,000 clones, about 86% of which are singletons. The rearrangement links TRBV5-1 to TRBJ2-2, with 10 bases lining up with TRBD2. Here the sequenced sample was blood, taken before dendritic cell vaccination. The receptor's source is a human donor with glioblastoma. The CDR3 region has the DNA TGCGCCAGCAGCTTTCTAGCGGGGGCCCCCGGGGAGCTGTTTTTT. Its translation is CASSFLAGAPGELFF.